This is a list of T cell receptor beta chains from one sample in a study of blood T cells in healthy people across ages. Each CDR3 protein gets one entry after TCRdb re-called the 5' RACE reads with MiXCR. This table holds 850,000 to 1,000,000 distinct CDR3 sequences, 48% found once. Source material: blood. These receptors all come from a man aged 25-45 years in good health. Each CDR3 is given with its conserved first and last residue. A D gene is named only where the DNA matches it firmly. A row's size may be missing; if present it is once, few, many or a size class.

v_call	j_call	d_call	clone_size	cdr3_nt	cdr3_aa
TRBV20-1	TRBJ2-5	NA	NA	TGCAGTGCTACACTTCACGGGACACCTCAAGAGACCCAGTACTTC	CSATLHGTPQETQYF
TRBV3-1	TRBJ2-1	NA	few	TGTGCCAGCAGCCACGACCACCCCTCCTACAATGAGCAGTTCTTC	CASSHDHPSYNEQFF
TRBV27	TRBJ2-7	NA	NA	TGTGCCAGCAGTTTACCAGCGGGCCCTCCCGCCTACAATGAGCAGTACTTC	CASSLPAGPPAYNEQYF
TRBV11-2	TRBJ2-1	NA	few	TGTGCCAGCAGCTTAGGGGGGGGCAGGGGGCGCGTGGCGAATGAGCAGTTCTTC	CASSLGGGRGRVANEQFF
TRBV27	TRBJ2-1	TRBD2	NA	TGTGCCAGCAGAAGTCTGGGACTAGCGGGACGATCCGATGAGCAGTTCTTC	CASRSLGLAGRSDEQFF
TRBV20-1	TRBJ2-5	TRBD2	NA	TGCAGTGCTAGTGTTAGCGGGGGTTCAGGGGAGACCCAGTACTTC	CSASVSGGSGETQYF
TRBV28	TRBJ1-6	TRBD1	NA	TGTGCCAGCAGTCGCCTGGACAGGGATAATTCACCCCTCCACTTT	CASSRLDRDNSPLHF
TRBV29-1	TRBJ2-7	NA	NA	TGCAGCGTTTCCACAGGCTCCTACGAGCAGTACTTC	CSVSTGSYEQYF
TRBV6-2/TRBV6-3	TRBJ2-7	TRBD2	NA	TGTGCCAGCAGTTCCTCCGGGACTAGCGGACCACTGGACGAGCAGTACTTC	CASSSSGTSGPLDEQYF
TRBV27	TRBJ2-6	NA	NA	TGTGCCAGCAGTTTAGGCCCCCCAGTCTCTGGGGCCAACGTCCTGACTTTC	CASSLGPPVSGANVLTF
TRBV2	TRBJ2-7	TRBD2	NA	TGTGCCAGCAGTAGAATTGGACTCGGGACTAGCGGACGTATCCAGTACTTC	CASSRIGLGTSGRIQYF
TRBV29-1	TRBJ2-2	NA	NA	TGCAGCGTTGAGCGGGCGAACACCGGGGAGCTGTTTTTT	CSVERANTGELFF
TRBV9	TRBJ1-6	TRBD1	few	TGTGCCAGCAGCGATGGACAGGGGCGATTTTCACCCCTCCACTTT	CASSDGQGRFSPLHF
TRBV24-1	TRBJ2-7	NA	few	TGTGCCACCAGTGGAAGCGGATCCTACGAGCAGTACTTC	CATSGSGSYEQYF
TRBV4-3	TRBJ2-1	TRBD2	NA	TGCGCCAGCAGCCCCAACGGGTTACTAGCGGGGGGTGAGCAGTTCTTC	CASSPNGLLAGGEQFF
TRBV18	TRBJ1-2	NA	NA	TGTGCCAGCCCACCTTCCAGGGTGGATGGCTACACCTTC	CASPPSRVDGYTF
TRBV10-3	TRBJ1-4	NA	few	TGTGCCATCAGGGCGGAGACTAATGAAAAACTGTTTTTT	CAIRAETNEKLFF
TRBV20-1	TRBJ1-4	NA	few	TGCAGTGTAAACCCCCTCGCCTCGAGCAGCGAAAAACTGTTTTTT	CSVNPLASSSEKLFF
TRBV25-1	TRBJ2-7	TRBD1	NA	TGTGCCAGCAGGCGCCTCACAGGGGCGAGTGTCCTCTACGAGCAGTACTTC	CASRRLTGASVLYEQYF
TRBV6-1	TRBJ2-1	TRBD2	NA	TGTGCCAGCTTACTAGCGTCCTACAATGTGCAGTTCTTC	CASLLASYNVQFF
TRBV2	TRBJ2-1	NA	NA	TGTGCCAGCAGGTCTCGGGCAGCGCAGTTCTTC	CASRSRAAQFF
TRBV28	TRBJ2-5	NA	NA	TGTGCCAGCAGGGCAGGGGGGGGTGAGACCCAGTACTTC	CASRAGGGETQYF
TRBV28	TRBJ2-1	NA	NA	TGTGCCAGCACTCCAAGGGGCAGGGGGGATTACAATGAGCAGTTCTTC	CASTPRGRGDYNEQFF
TRBV7-2	TRBJ1-4	NA	NA	TGTGCCAGCAGCTTAGGGGCCCTTGAAAAACTGTTTTTT	CASSLGALEKLFF
TRBV6-5	TRBJ2-2	TRBD1	NA	TGTGCCAGCAGTTGGGGGACAGGGGACACCGGGGAGCTGTTTTTT	CASSWGTGDTGELFF
TRBV20-1	TRBJ2-3	NA	NA	TGCAGTGCCTATGACGGGGCCTTTAGCACAGATACGCAGTATTTT	CSAYDGAFSTDTQYF
TRBV15	TRBJ2-3	NA	few	TGTGCCACCAGTCAGAGGTCAGCTAGCACAGATACGCAGTATTTT	CATSQRSASTDTQYF
TRBV2	TRBJ2-3	TRBD2	NA	TGTGCCAGCCCCCGGCTCGATGAGAATAGCGGGAGAATTCGTGCGGATACGCAGTATTTT	CASPRLDENSGRIRADTQYF
TRBV12-3/TRBV12-4	TRBJ2-5	NA	NA	TGTGCCAGCAGTTTCAGGGAGTCGGAGACCCAGTACTTC	CASSFRESETQYF
TRBV7-2	TRBJ2-1	NA	NA	TGTGCCAGCAGCTTACCCAGGCTAAACGAGCAGTTCTTC	CASSLPRLNEQFF
TRBV7-2	TRBJ2-3	NA	NA	TGTGCCAGCAGCCCTGTGACTTTCTTGAACACAGATACGCAGTATTTT	CASSPVTFLNTDTQYF
TRBV12-3/TRBV12-4	TRBJ2-1	NA	few	TGTGCCAGCAGTCAGCTGGATGAGCAGTTCTTC	CASSQLDEQFF
TRBV11-1	TRBJ1-4	NA	once	TGTGGCAGCAGCTCGACAGGTGGAAGTGAAAAACTGTTTTTT	CGSSSTGGSEKLFF
TRBV6-1	TRBJ2-1	NA	NA	TGTGCCAGCAGTGACTCGGAGGGGGCGGGCAATGAGCAGTTCTTC	CASSDSEGAGNEQFF
TRBV5-4	TRBJ2-3	TRBD2	NA	TGTGCCAGCAGCCCCGCGGGGGACAGCACAGATACGCAGTATTTT	CASSPAGDSTDTQYF
TRBV4-2	TRBJ2-5	NA	NA	TGTGCCAGCAGCCAAGAATTCGGGACCCCGCTGGAGACCCAGTACTTC	CASSQEFGTPLETQYF
TRBV27	TRBJ2-1	NA	few	TGTGCCAGCAGTCTCTCCCGGGACAACTACTACAATGAGCAGTTCTTC	CASSLSRDNYYNEQFF
TRBV6-2/TRBV6-3	TRBJ2-7	TRBD1	NA	TGTGCCAGCACCGCGGGGACAGGGGTGCGCGAGCAGTACTTC	CASTAGTGVREQYF
TRBV29-1	TRBJ2-7	NA	NA	TGCAGCGTTGTTCCCCTCGGGACCTCCGAGCAGTACTTC	CSVVPLGTSEQYF
TRBV12-5	TRBJ2-1	TRBD2	few	TGTGCTAGTGGGGAGACTAGCGGGGGGCTCCGCCTTGAGCAGTTCTTC	CASGETSGGLRLEQFF
TRBV6-2/TRBV6-3	TRBJ1-4	NA	NA	TGTGCCAGCAGCCCGCCCGGGACTCAGGGGAGACTACTGTTTTTT	CASSPPGTQGRLLFF
TRBV2	TRBJ1-1	NA	NA	TGTGCCAGCAGTTCTGGACAAGGTGAAGCTTTCTTT	CASSSGQGEAFF
TRBV30	TRBJ2-3	TRBD2	few	TGTGCCTGGAGTGTCCTAGCGGGGGGAACAGATACGCAGTATTTT	CAWSVLAGGTDTQYF
TRBV12-3/TRBV12-4	TRBJ1-1	TRBD1	NA	TGTGCCAGCAGTTTAGTCGACAGGGTGAACACTGAAGCTTTCTTT	CASSLVDRVNTEAFF
TRBV3-1	TRBJ2-1	NA	NA	TGTGCCAGCAGCCTCGGGAATCCGCTCAATGAGCAGTTCTTC	CASSLGNPLNEQFF
TRBV30	TRBJ2-7	TRBD2	NA	TGTGCCTGGAGTCGGGGGGTTATGTACGAGCAGTACTTC	CAWSRGVMYEQYF
TRBV6-5	TRBJ1-2	NA	NA	TGTGCCAGCAGTTACTCGGGCCTACCCCATGGCTACACCTTC	CASSYSGLPHGYTF
TRBV29-1	TRBJ2-7	NA	NA	TGCAGCGTTGGGGCAGGGGAGGGTGAGCAGTACTTC	CSVGAGEGEQYF
TRBV27	TRBJ2-7	NA	few	TGTGCCAGCAGTTTATCCCCCGGGTTGGGCTACGAGCAGTACTTC	CASSLSPGLGYEQYF
TRBV3-1	TRBJ1-2	NA	NA	TGTGCCAGCAGCCAAGACGGCCGGCCAATACTCTACACCTTC	CASSQDGRPILYTF
TRBV12-3/TRBV12-4	TRBJ2-1	TRBD2	few	TGTGCCAGCAGTTTTGGCGGGGGGACAGAGCAGTTCTTC	CASSFGGGTEQFF
TRBV7-2	TRBJ2-4	NA	few	TGTGCCAGCAGCTTAGCGACCTTGGGCAAAAACATTCAGTACTTC	CASSLATLGKNIQYF
TRBV3-1	TRBJ2-7	TRBD1	NA	TGTGCCAGCAGCCAAGATGAGAGGGGGCTCTACGAGCAGTACTTC	CASSQDERGLYEQYF